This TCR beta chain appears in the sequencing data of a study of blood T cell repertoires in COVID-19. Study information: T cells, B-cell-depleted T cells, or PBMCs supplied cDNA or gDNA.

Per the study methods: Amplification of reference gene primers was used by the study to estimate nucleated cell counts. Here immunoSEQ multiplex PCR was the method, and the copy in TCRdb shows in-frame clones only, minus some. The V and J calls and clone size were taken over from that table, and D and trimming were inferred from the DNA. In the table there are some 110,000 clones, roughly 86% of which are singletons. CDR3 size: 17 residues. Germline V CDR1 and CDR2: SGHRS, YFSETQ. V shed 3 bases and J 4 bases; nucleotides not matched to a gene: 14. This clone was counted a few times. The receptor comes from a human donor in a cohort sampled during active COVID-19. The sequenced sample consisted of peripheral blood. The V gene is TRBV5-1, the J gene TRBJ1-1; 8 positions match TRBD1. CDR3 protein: CASSYSGPGQGGTEAFF. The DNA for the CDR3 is TGCGCCAGCAGCTACAGCGGACCTGGACAGGGAGGCACTGAAGCTTTCTTT.